This entry lists 16 T cell receptor beta chains sequenced from one sample in a study of blood T cell repertoires in COVID-19. Some clones are missing from TCRdb's copy, which holds only in-frame ones; the method was immunoSEQ multiplex PCR. The sample consists of tens of thousands of clones, roughly 92% of them appearing once. The sequencing sample was made of peripheral blood. These receptor sequences come from a man between 60 and 75 years old with acute or convalescent COVID-19.

The chain links TRBV19 to TRBJ1-1, with D maybe TRBD1 (5 bases). CDR1 LNHDA and CDR2 SQIVND come from the germline V gene (reference sequence). V was shortened by 1 base and J by 0 bases, with 12 bases between the two germline ends. This CDR3 contains 16 residues. CDR3 nucleotides: TGTGCCAGTAGTATAGGGCAGGGCATCGTGAACACTGAAGCTTTCTTT. Amino acid sequence: CASSIGQGIVNTEAFF.

This chain links TRBV24-1 with TRBJ2-1; perhaps TRBD2 as D (5 bases). V was trimmed by 5 bases and J by 2 bases, leaving 9 bases between them. Germline lookup yields CDR1 KGHDR and CDR2 SFDVKD. The CDR3 sequence is 14 residues long. The DNA for the CDR3 is TGTGCCACCAGTGGGGCGGGCCCCTACAATGAGCAGTTCTTC. It encodes CATSGAGPYNEQFF.

This clone was found once. The rearrangement joins TRBV19 to TRBJ1-5; 9 nucleotides line up with TRBD1. The germline CDR1 and CDR2 sequences are LNHDA and SQIVND (reference sequence). J was trimmed by 2 bases and V by 2 bases; bases with no gene match: 10. The CDR3 covers 18 residues. CDR3 coding DNA: TGTGCCAGTAGTATAATTCCGACAGGGGGATTGGGCAATCAGCCCCAGCATTTT. This codes for CASSIIPTGGLGNQPQHF.

The V and J genes are TRBV6-6 and TRBJ2-3; 7 bases match TRBD1. This CDR3 spans 15 amino acids. The V and J ends lost 8 bases and 0 bases, in that order; junction bases with no gene match: 8. Germline CDR1 is MNHNY and CDR2 is SVGAGI (reference sequence). CDR3 nucleotide sequence: TGTGCCAGCCGTCCTCAGGGGGTGAGCACAGATACGCAGTATTTT. This sequence encodes CASRPQGVSTDTQYF.

CDR3 loop: CASSPWTGGSLFYGYTF. The CDR3 DNA is TGTGCCAGCAGCCCTTGGACAGGGGGCTCCCTTTTCTATGGCTACACCTTC. This chain links TRBV7-9 with TRBJ1-2, with 11 nucleotides matching TRBD1. Germline trimming cut 5 bases from V and 4 bases from J; bases unmatched to any gene: 12. CDR3 length: 17 amino acids. Germline lookup yields CDR1 SEHNR and CDR2 FQNEAQ (reference sequence).

This clone appeared a single time. The chain couples TRBV20-1 to TRBJ2-1; D ambiguous. V lost 3 bases and J 4 bases, leaving 16 bases between the germline ends. The CDR3 sequence is 15 residues long. Germline loops: CDR1 DFQATT, CDR2 SNEGSKA (reference sequence). CDR3: CSASPLVSPYNEQFF. The CDR3, as DNA: TGCAGTGCTAGTCCGCTAGTCTCTCCTTACAATGAGCAGTTCTTC.

V and J are TRBV19 and TRBJ1-2, with D unresolved. The germline V and J ends were trimmed by 1 base and 1 base, with 7 bases remaining between them. From germline, CDR1 is LNHDA and CDR2 SQIVND (reference sequence). The CDR3 covers 14 residues. The CDR3: CASSIAQNNYGYTF. In DNA form, the CDR3 reads TGTGCCAGTAGTATAGCACAGAATAACTATGGCTACACCTTC.

The V gene is TRBV7-6, the J gene TRBJ1-4; 9 nucleotides match TRBD1. Germline V gives CDR1 SGHVS, CDR2 FNYEAQ. CDR3 size: 17 residues. Trimming at V came to 1 base and at J to 1 base, leaving 4 bases not matched to a gene. The CDR3 nucleotides read TGTGCCAGCAGCTTAGGTGGGACAGGGATAACTAATGAAAAACTGTTTTTT. Translated: CASSLGGTGITNEKLFF.

The chain recombines TRBV2 with TRBJ2-1; the D is unclear. The CDR3 totals 15 residues. The germline CDR1 and CDR2 sequences are SNHLY and FYNNEI. Trimming removed 5 bases from V and 4 bases from J, with 15 bases in between. DNA of the CDR3: TGTGCCAGCAGTAAGGAACAAGGCGGTTACAATGAGCAGTTCTTC. Amino acids: CASSKEQGGYNEQFF.

This rearrangement joins TRBV4-3 to TRBJ1-4; 9 nucleotides align to TRBD1. The CDR3 extends over 16 amino acids. Germline V gene data show CDR1 as LGHNA and CDR2 as YSLEER. The ends lost 4 bases at V and 10 bases at J; junction bases unmatched: 13. In DNA, the CDR3 is TGCGCCAGCAGCCTCCATTCCGGGACAGGGTCCGGAAAACTGTTTTTT. Translating gives CASSLHSGTGSGKLFF.

The chain recombines TRBV10-3 with TRBJ1-1, with TRBD1 matching over 10 bases. The CDR3 extends over 14 amino acids. The germline V gene has CDR1 ENHRY and CDR2 SYGVKD. J was trimmed by 4 bases and V by 8 bases; bases with no gene match: 7. CDR3 in DNA: TGTGCCATCGGCCCTGGGACAGGGGTCACTGAAGCTTTCTTT. Translated: CAIGPGTGVTEAFF.

This chain connects TRBV18 to TRBJ2-1; TRBD1 might be the D (6 bases). The CDR3 consists of 15 residues. V lost 0 bases to trimming and J lost 7 bases, with 13 bases between them. CDR1 and CDR2 from the germline V gene are KGHSH and LQKENI. CDR3 region: CASSPPSQGWNEQFF. The CDR3 nucleotides are TGTGCCAGCTCACCACCATCCCAGGGGTGGAATGAGCAGTTCTTC.

The rearrangement uses TRBV20-1 and TRBJ2-3, with D maybe TRBD2 (6 bases). V lost 3 bases and J lost 1, with 8 bases in between. CDR3 length: 13 amino acids. Per the germline V gene, CDR1 is DFQATT and CDR2 is SNEGSKA (reference sequence). CDR3 residues: CSASLAGTDTQYF. The CDR3 DNA is TGCAGTGCTAGTTTAGCGGGCACAGATACGCAGTATTTT.

This clone was counted a single time. V usage is TRBV7-9 and J usage is TRBJ1-4, with 10 bases identical to TRBD1. Per the germline V gene, CDR1 is SEHNR and CDR2 is FQNEAQ (reference sequence). The CDR3 loop spans 15 amino acids. Trimming took 6 bases from V and 7 from J; bases not matched to a gene: 8. The CDR3 coding sequence is TGTGCCAGCAGGACGACAGGGGGCAACGTTGAAAAACTGTTTTTT. Its translation: CASRTTGGNVEKLFF. The variable domain in full, completed from reference TRBV7-9 and TRBJ1-4, reads DTGVSQNPRHKITKRGQNVTFRCDPISEHNRLYWYRQTLGQGPEFLTYFQNEAQLEKSRLLSDRFSAERPKGSFSTLEIQRTEQGDSAMYLCASRTTGGNVEKLFFGSGTQLSVL.

The genes are TRBV25-1 and TRBJ1-1; tentatively, D is TRBD1 (6 bases). Germline assignment: CDR1 MGHDK and CDR2 SYGVNS. The CDR3 sequence is 12 residues long. V dropped 11 bases and J dropped 1 base, with 11 bases sitting between them. DNA for the CDR3: TGTGCCTGTAAGGGACAGAACACTGAAGCTTTCTTT. This sequence encodes CACKGQNTEAFF.

V usage is TRBV5-4 and J usage is TRBJ2-1, with no clear D. The CDR3 sequence is 12 residues long. The ends were cut back, 3 bases at V and 5 bases at J, with 6 bases in the middle. CDR1 and CDR2 from the germline V gene are SGHNT and YYREEE (reference sequence). DNA for the CDR3: TGTGCCAGCAGCTGGGCGAACAATGAGCAGTTCTTC. This translates into CASSWANNEQFF.